This entry lists 24 T cell receptor beta chains sequenced from one sample in a study of T cells in tumors after PD-1 blockade. Sequencing was performed with immunoSEQ multiplex PCR; in TCRdb, only in-frame clones are kept and a portion is missing. The profile shows over 60,000 clones, about 74% of them singletons. This specimen consisted of PBMCs, obtained after anti-PD-1 treatment. Receptor source: a human donor with basal cell carcinoma.

This rearrangement joins TRBV3-1 (or the pseudogene TRBV3-2) to TRBJ2-5; 10 bases are a match to TRBD1. Trimming at V came to 3 bases and at J to 5 bases, leaving 6 bases not matched to a gene. The CDR3 covers 15 residues. In germline, CDR1 is LGHDT, CDR2 YNNKEL (reference sequence). CDR3 protein: CASSQTGGGRETQYF. Written as DNA, the CDR3 is TGTGCCAGCAGCCAGACAGGGGGCGGCCGGGAGACCCAGTACTTC.

This chain connects TRBV29-1 to TRBJ1-1; D gene uncertain. The CDR3 runs 13 residues. V lost 5 bases, J lost 3 bases, and 13 bases lay in between. CDR1 and CDR2 from the germline V gene are SQVTM and ANQGSEA. DNA for the CDR3: TGCAGCGTTTCTGACGGAGTAGACACTGAAGCTTTCTTT. Its protein product is CSVSDGVDTEAFF.

This clone was recorded once. This chain connects TRBV2 to TRBJ2-7, with TRBD1 matching 8 bases. The J segment lost 1 base and the V segment lost 3 bases, leaving 5 bases of the junction unmatched. Per the germline V gene, CDR1 is SNHLY and CDR2 is FYNNEI. The CDR3 totals 15 residues. The DNA for the CDR3 is TGTGCCAGCAGTGATCCAGGGGGCCTATCCTACGAGCAGTACTTC. Translating gives CASSDPGGLSYEQYF.

This rearrangement joins TRBV5-4 to TRBJ1-3; 9 bases fit TRBD1. Per germline, CDR1 SGHNT and CDR2 YYREEE (reference sequence). The length of the CDR3 is 16 residues. V lost 4 bases and J lost 4; bases outside the gene matches: 9. The CDR3 DNA reads as TGTGCCAGCAGCCCCGGGACAGGGTCGAGGGGAAACACCATATATTTT. Translating it yields CASSPGTGSRGNTIYF.

This clone was observed a few times. The rearrangement uses TRBV24-1 and TRBJ2-7; D unclear. V was pared by 10 bases and J by 6 bases, with 6 bases between. Germline V CDR1 and CDR2: KGHDR, SFDVKD. This CDR3 region has 9 residues. The DNA of the CDR3 is TGTGCCACTGGGTTCGAGCAGTACTTC. Translated: CATGFEQYF.

The genes are TRBV19 and TRBJ2-1; 7 nucleotides agree with TRBD1. Per the germline V gene, CDR1 is LNHDA and CDR2 is SQIVND (reference sequence). CDR3 length equals 19 residues. V trimming: 3 bases; J trimming: 0 bases; junction bases outside the gene matches: 14. This CDR3 is CASSMTGRSFRSSYNEQFF. DNA of the CDR3: TGTGCCAGTAGTATGACAGGGCGGAGCTTTCGGAGCTCCTACAATGAGCAGTTCTTC.

The genes are TRBV3-1 (or the pseudogene TRBV3-2) and TRBJ1-1, with D unclear. This CDR3 comprises 15 residues. Trimming took off 0 bases at V and 1 base at J, with 9 bases between the two ends. Germline V CDR1 and CDR2: LGHDT, YNNKEL (reference sequence). For the CDR3, the DNA is TGTGCCAGCAGCCAAGATGGGCGGAAGAACACTGAAGCTTTCTTT. It codes for CASSQDGRKNTEAFF.

The chain couples TRBV19 to TRBJ1-6; 7 positions agree with TRBD1. Germline V gene lookup returns CDR1 LNHDA and CDR2 SQIVND (reference sequence). The CDR3 contains 15 residues. Trimming removed 5 bases from V and 3 bases from J; junction bases left unmatched: 4. For the CDR3, the DNA is TGTGCCAGTAGTCCCGGGACAGTCTATAATTCACCCCTCCACTTT. The encoded protein is CASSPGTVYNSPLHF. Full variable domain (outside the CDR3, taken from reference TRBV19 and TRBJ1-6): DGGITQSPKYLFRKEGQNVTLSCEQNLNHDAMYWYRQDPGQGLRLIYYSQIVNDFQKGDIAEGYSVSREKKESFPLTVTSAQKNPTAFYLCASSPGTVYNSPLHFGNGTRLTVT.

This chain uses TRBV28 with TRBJ2-3; D perhaps matches TRBD2 (6 bases). In germline, CDR1 is MDHEN, CDR2 SYDVKM. Trimming cost V 11 bases and J 7 bases, with 22 bases left between them. The CDR3 runs 14 residues. CDR3 bases: TGTGCCGGATCAACGACTAGTGGGGGAAATACGCAGTATTTT. Translating it yields CAGSTTSGGNTQYF.

The V and J genes are TRBV27 and TRBJ1-2, with 8 bases matching TRBD1. The CDR3 consists of 13 residues. V lost 8 bases and J lost 4; bases outside the gene matches: 6. CDR1 MNHEY and CDR2 SMNVEV come from the germline V gene (reference sequence). CDR3 sequence reads: CASSKGQGYGYTF. CDR3 coding DNA: TGTGCCAGCTCAAAAGGACAGGGCTATGGCTACACCTTC.

As regards this clone: Distinct nucleotide sequences in the sample also encode this CDR3. The chain joins TRBV15 to TRBJ2-2; possibly TRBD1 or TRBD2 for D (5 bases each). Germline CDR1 is LNHNV and CDR2 is YYDKDF (reference sequence). The CDR3 sequence is 20 residues long. V lost 0 bases and J 0 bases, leaving 20 bases between the germline ends. CDR3 amino acids: CATSREGVGSGLANTGELFF. CDR3 coding DNA: TGTGCCACCAGCAGAGAGGGGGTGGGGTCGGGGCTCGCGAACACCGGGGAGCTGTTTTTT.

The V gene is TRBV5-1, the J gene TRBJ2-2; D might be TRBD1 (5 bases). Per the germline V gene, CDR1 is SGHRS and CDR2 is YFSETQ. Trimming took 0 bases from V and 4 from J, leaving 7 bases between them. CDR3 length equals 14 residues. In DNA form, the CDR3 reads TGCGCCAGCAGCTTGGAGCAGGGCACCGGGGAGCTGTTTTTT. Translating gives CASSLEQGTGELFF.

This clone was counted a few times. The chain links TRBV27 to TRBJ2-7; perhaps D is TRBD1 or TRBD2 (6 bases each). Looked up from germline, CDR1 is MNHEY and CDR2 is SMNVEV (reference sequence). The V end was cut by 0 bases, the J end by 3 bases, with 12 bases between. The CDR3 extends over 15 amino acids. CDR3 amino acids: CASSLSKGGRYEQYF. In nucleotides, the CDR3 is TGTGCCAGCAGTTTATCTAAAGGGGGGCGCTACGAGCAGTACTTC.

The chain is built from TRBV5-6 and TRBJ1-2; no firm D call. The V end was cut by 4 bases, the J end by 5 bases, with 18 bases between. CDR3 length: 15 amino acids. CDR1 SGHDT and CDR2 YYEEEE come from the germline V gene. CDR3 DNA: TGTGCCAGCAGCCCCCCGGGAGCTGAAAGATATGGCTACACCTTC. It specifies CASSPPGAERYGYTF.

The chain combines TRBV28 with TRBJ1-2, with D maybe TRBD1 (6 bases). Trimming took 3 bases from V and 6 from J, leaving 8 bases between them. CDR1 and CDR2 (germline): MDHEN, SYDVKM. There are 12 residues in the CDR3. The CDR3 region is CASSLRGDGYTF. The CDR3 DNA is TGTGCCAGCAGTTTGAGGGGGGATGGCTACACCTTC.

Concerning this clone itself: This CDR3 is also generated by other DNA sequences in the sample. For the CDR3, the DNA is TGTGCCATCAGTGAGGGGGCGAGCACCGGGGAGCTGTTTTTT. Its protein is CAISEGASTGELFF. The gene calls are TRBV10-3 and TRBJ2-2, with D perhaps matching TRBD1 (5 bases). Trimming cost V 2 bases and J 4 bases, with 8 bases left between them. The V gene's germline CDR1 is ENHRY and CDR2 SYGVKD. This CDR3 contains 14 residues.

The chain employs TRBV3-1 (or the pseudogene TRBV3-2) and TRBJ1-3, with D uncertain. Trimming took 4 bases from V and 4 from J, leaving 2 bases between them. The CDR3 is made up of 11 amino acids. CDR1 LGHDT and CDR2 YNNKEL come from the germline V gene (reference sequence). DNA of the CDR3: TGTGCCAGCAGCCCGGGAAACACCATATATTTT. It yields the protein CASSPGNTIYF.

This clone appeared once. This chain uses TRBV5-5 with TRBJ2-2; the match to TRBD1 covers 10 bases. The CDR3 extends over 17 amino acids. CDR1 and CDR2 from the germline V gene are SGHKS and YYEKEE (reference sequence). V trimming: 4 bases; J trimming: 7 bases; junction bases outside the gene matches: 13. CDR3 bases: TGTGCCAGCAGCCAAATCACCGGACAGGGGGTTCACGGGGAGCTGTTTTTT. Translation gives CASSQITGQGVHGELFF.

This rearrangement joins TRBV5-6 to TRBJ2-5, with D perhaps TRBD2 (7 bases). The V gene's germline CDR1 is SGHDT and CDR2 YYEEEE. The CDR3 is made up of 16 amino acids. The ends were cut back, 2 bases at V and 2 bases at J, with 16 bases in the middle. The CDR3 region is CASSFTGRVGQETQYF. In DNA form, the CDR3 reads TGTGCCAGCAGCTTCACAGGGAGGGTTGGGCAAGAGACCCAGTACTTC.

This sequence joins TRBV4-1 and TRBJ2-4; D is possibly TRBD1 (5 bases). The CDR3 has 17 residues. V shed 1 base and J shed 7 bases, with 20 bases lying between them. Looked up from germline, CDR1 is MGHRA and CDR2 is YSYEKL. This CDR3 reads CASSQGNWADTGNIQYF. The CDR3 DNA is TGCGCCAGCAGCCAAGGTAATTGGGCGGACACTGGGAACATTCAGTACTTC.

V gene TRBV3-1 (or the pseudogene TRBV3-2) combines with J gene TRBJ2-2; TRBD1 might be the D (5 bases). In germline, CDR1 is LGHDT, CDR2 YNNKEL (reference sequence). Between the trimmed V and J ends, which lost 7 bases and 5 bases, there was a span of 14 bases. The CDR3 totals 14 residues. Here the CDR3 DNA reads TGTGCCAGCACGCAGGCAGGGCATACCGGGGAGCTGTTTTTT. Its protein product is CASTQAGHTGELFF.

The gene calls are TRBV28 and TRBJ1-2, with a possible D match to TRBD1 (5 bases). V was shortened by 9 bases and J by 4 bases, with 15 bases between the two germline ends. Germline V gene data show CDR1 as MDHEN and CDR2 as SYDVKM. CDR3 length equals 13 residues. CDR3 DNA sequence: TGTGCCAGTCGATGGACAATCGGCTATGGCTACACCTTC. This gives the protein CASRWTIGYGYTF.

Concerning this clone itself: The identical CDR3 is also encoded by other nucleotide sequences in the sample. The chain is built from TRBV19 and TRBJ2-5, with D possibly being TRBD2 (5 bases). Per germline, CDR1 LNHDA and CDR2 SQIVND (reference sequence). The CDR3 runs to 15 residues. Trimming cost V 7 bases and J 5 bases, with 20 bases left between them. The CDR3 DNA reads as TGTGCCAGTAAGCGGCGCTATCCGGGATCGGAGACCCAGTACTTC. This translates into CASKRRYPGSETQYF.

The V call is TRBV6-5, the J call TRBJ1-5, with 9 positions matching TRBD1. Trimming at V came to 4 bases and at J to 4 bases, leaving 5 bases not matched to a gene. Germline CDR1 is MNHEY and CDR2 is SVGAGI. CDR3 length equals 15 residues. The CDR3 here is CASSFPGQGNQPQHF. The DNA for the CDR3 is TGTGCCAGCAGTTTTCCGGGACAGGGTAATCAGCCCCAGCATTTT.